The 2 T cell receptor beta chains below come from one sample, sequenced in a study of blood T cell repertoires in COVID-19. The method was immunoSEQ multiplex PCR; TCRdb's version includes in-frame clones alone and lacks a portion of them. The sample carries about 330,000 clones, about 92% recorded once. The source material was PBMCs or T cells enriched from blood (not recorded which). Receptors originate from a woman in her thirties who had recovered from COVID-19.

The genes are TRBV5-4 and TRBJ2-3; D unresolved. CDR3 length: 12 residues. V was shortened by 4 bases and J by 6 bases, with 9 bases between the two germline ends. The germline V gene encodes CDR1 SGHNT and CDR2 YYREEE (reference sequence). In nucleotides, the CDR3 is TGTGCCAGCAGCCCGTCCCCGGATACGCAGTATTTT. Protein product: CASSPSPDTQYF.

This clone was seen once. The rearrangement uses TRBV7-8 and TRBJ2-1; TRBD1 is a possible D gene (5 bases). The V end lost 0 bases, the J end lost 4 bases, and 16 bases lay between the germline ends. This CDR3 is 17 amino acids long. From germline, CDR1 is SGHVS and CDR2 FQNEAQ. The CDR3 reads CASSLARPGLGYNEQFF. CDR3 coding DNA: TGTGCCAGCAGCTTAGCCCGCCCAGGGCTAGGGTACAATGAGCAGTTCTTC.